The 8 T cell receptor beta chains below were found in one sample sequenced in a study of blood T cell repertoires in COVID-19. Method: immunoSEQ multiplex PCR; TCRdb's copy keeps in-frame clones and lacks some. In the table there are roughly 230,000 clones, around 87% of which are singletons. Specimen: peripheral blood. Every receptor here comes from a woman aged 60-70 years with COVID-19, enrolled during active disease.

This clone appeared a single time. The rearrangement uses TRBV29-1 and TRBJ2-7; TRBD1 matches 9 bases. Trimming took 4 bases from V and 7 from J; bases not matched to a gene: 8. From germline, CDR1 is SQVTM and CDR2 ANQGSEA. There are 13 residues in the CDR3. CDR3 in DNA: TGCAGCGTTGCCGGGACAGGGAGTGGGGAGCAGTACTTC. Its protein product is CSVAGTGSGEQYF.

The chain joins TRBV2 to TRBJ1-5; the D gene is possibly TRBD1 (6 bases). The CDR3 extends over 15 amino acids. The V gene lost 1 base and the J gene lost 6 bases, with 13 bases spanning the gap. CDR1 SNHLY and CDR2 FYNNEI come from the germline V gene. Here the CDR3 reads CASSEEWGLGQPQHF. CDR3 nucleotides: TGTGCCAGCAGTGAAGAGTGGGGGCTCGGTCAGCCCCAGCATTTT.

The chain joins TRBV11-2 to TRBJ2-2; 7 bases match TRBD1. This CDR3 has 15 amino acids. Germline V gene sequence: CDR1 SGHAT, CDR2 FQNNGV. V lost 5 bases, J lost 6 bases, and 9 bases stayed unmatched. Here the CDR3 DNA reads TGTGCCAGCAGCCCTGACAGGGTAGGCGCCGGGGAGCTGTTTTTT. Its protein is CASSPDRVGAGELFF.

This chain connects TRBV7-8 to TRBJ1-4; D possibly corresponds to TRBD1 (6 bases). The CDR3 consists of 14 residues. Germline CDR1 is SGHVS and CDR2 is FQNEAQ. The V and J ends lost 5 bases and 7 bases respectively, with 14 bases between them. CDR3 in DNA: TGTGCCAGCAGCCCGTGGCAGGGGTCTGAAAAACTGTTTTTT. Amino acid sequence: CASSPWQGSEKLFF.

The genes are TRBV6-5 and TRBJ1-2; 7 bases agree with TRBD1. CDR3 size: 13 residues. Germline V gives CDR1 MNHEY, CDR2 SVGAGI. V was pared by 6 bases and J by 3 bases, with 4 bases of the junction left unmatched. CDR3 coding DNA: TGTGCCAGCAGGGCACAGGGGTACTATGGCTACACCTTC. Its protein product is CASRAQGYYGYTF.

Note on this clone: Other nucleotide sequences in the sample specify the same CDR3. This chain links TRBV9 with TRBJ1-1; perhaps TRBD1 as D (5 bases). The CDR3 sequence is 14 residues long. Germline-derived CDR1 and CDR2 are SGDLS and YYNGEE. Trimming removed 0 bases at V and 4 bases at J, with 10 bases between. The chain's CDR3 is CASSVAGGATEAFF. The CDR3 region has the DNA TGTGCCAGCAGCGTAGCGGGAGGGGCCACTGAAGCTTTCTTT.

The rearrangement joins TRBV6-5 to TRBJ2-7; TRBD2 might be the D (5 bases). Trimming left V 0 bases short and J 3 bases short, with 12 bases between. CDR1 MNHEY and CDR2 SVGAGI come from the germline V gene. The CDR3 is made up of 15 amino acids. As DNA, the CDR3 is TGTGCCAGCAGTTACTCGCAAGGGAGCTACTACGAGCAGTACTTC. It yields the protein CASSYSQGSYYEQYF.

This sequence joins TRBV7-9 and TRBJ1-1; the D gene is possibly TRBD1 (5 bases). Per the germline V gene, CDR1 is SEHNR and CDR2 is FQNEAQ (reference sequence). The ends were cut back, 5 bases at V and 0 bases at J, with 13 bases in the middle. CDR3 length equals 15 residues. The CDR3 region has the DNA TGTGCCAGCAGCCCCCCCCAGGGCATGAACACTGAAGCTTTCTTT. This gives the protein CASSPPQGMNTEAFF. Together with reference TRBV7-9 and TRBJ1-1, the CDR3 gives the full variable domain: DTGVSQNPRHKITKRGQNVTFRCDPISEHNRLYWYRQTLGQGPEFLTYFQNEAQLEKSRLLSDRFSAERPKGSFSTLEIQRTEQGDSAMYLCASSPPQGMNTEAFFGQGTRLTVV.